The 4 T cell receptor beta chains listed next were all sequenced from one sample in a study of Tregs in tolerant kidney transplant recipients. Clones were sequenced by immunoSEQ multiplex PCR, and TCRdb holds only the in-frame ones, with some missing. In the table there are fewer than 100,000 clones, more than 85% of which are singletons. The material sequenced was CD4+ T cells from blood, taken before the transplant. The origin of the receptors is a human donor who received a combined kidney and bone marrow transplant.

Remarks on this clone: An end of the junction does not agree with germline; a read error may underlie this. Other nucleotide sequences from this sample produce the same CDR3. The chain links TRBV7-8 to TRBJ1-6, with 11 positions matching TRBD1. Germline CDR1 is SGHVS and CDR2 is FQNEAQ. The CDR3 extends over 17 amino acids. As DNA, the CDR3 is TGTGCCAGCAGCTTGGGGCGTGGGACAGGGGGAAATTCCCCCCTCCACTTT. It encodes CASSLGRGTGGNSPLHF.

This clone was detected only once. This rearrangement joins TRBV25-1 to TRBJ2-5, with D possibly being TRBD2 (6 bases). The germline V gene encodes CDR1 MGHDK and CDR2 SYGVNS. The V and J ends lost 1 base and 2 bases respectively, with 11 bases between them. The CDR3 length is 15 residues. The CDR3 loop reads CASSELAVGQETQYF. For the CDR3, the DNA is TGTGCCAGCAGTGAATTAGCGGTTGGGCAAGAGACCCAGTACTTC.

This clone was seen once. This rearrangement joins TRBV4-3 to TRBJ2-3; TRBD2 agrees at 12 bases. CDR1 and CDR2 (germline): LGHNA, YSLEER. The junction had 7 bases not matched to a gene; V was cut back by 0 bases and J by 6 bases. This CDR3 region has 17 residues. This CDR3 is CASSQEGLAGGMDTQYF. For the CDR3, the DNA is TGCGCCAGCAGCCAAGAGGGTCTAGCGGGGGGGATGGATACGCAGTATTTT.

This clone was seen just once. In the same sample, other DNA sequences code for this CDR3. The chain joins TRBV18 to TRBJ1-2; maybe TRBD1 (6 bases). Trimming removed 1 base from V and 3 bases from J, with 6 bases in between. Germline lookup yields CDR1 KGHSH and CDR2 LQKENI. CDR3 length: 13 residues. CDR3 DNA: TGTGCCAGCTCACCACAGGGGGACTATGGCTACACCTTC. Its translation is CASSPQGDYGYTF.